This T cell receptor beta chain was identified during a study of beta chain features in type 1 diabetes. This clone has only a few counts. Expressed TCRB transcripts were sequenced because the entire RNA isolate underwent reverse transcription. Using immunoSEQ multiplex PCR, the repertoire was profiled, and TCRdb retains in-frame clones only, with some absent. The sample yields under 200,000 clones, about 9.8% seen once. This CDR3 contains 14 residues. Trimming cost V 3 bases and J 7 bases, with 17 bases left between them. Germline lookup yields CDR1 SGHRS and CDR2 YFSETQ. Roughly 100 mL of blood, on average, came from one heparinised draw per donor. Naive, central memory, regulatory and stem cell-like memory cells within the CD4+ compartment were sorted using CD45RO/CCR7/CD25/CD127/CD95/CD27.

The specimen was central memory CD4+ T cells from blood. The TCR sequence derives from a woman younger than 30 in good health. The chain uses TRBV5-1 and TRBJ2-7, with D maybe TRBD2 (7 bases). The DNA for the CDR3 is TGCGCCAGCAGCTCCGAGGGGGGGGTCTTGGAGCAGTACTTC. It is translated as CASSSEGGVLEQYF.